Listed below are T cell receptor beta chains from one sample, sequenced in a study of T cell responses to AZD1222 COVID-19 vaccine. The method was immunoSEQ multiplex PCR; TCRdb's version includes in-frame clones alone and lacks a portion of them. The sample consists of 85,000 or so clones, around 90% of them appearing once. The source material was peripheral blood, sampled on day 0 of AZD1222 vaccination. Receptor source: an adult in good health. CDR3s include the opening cysteine and the closing phenylalanine or tryptophan. A D gene is named only where the DNA matches it firmly. Clone size is stated in some rows and not others, as once, few, many or a class when expanded.

j_call d_call clone_size v_call cdr3_aa cdr3_nt
TRBJ1-2 . . TRBV5-5 CASSLAGSTNYGYTF TGTGCCAGCAGCTTGGCCGGCAGTACTAACTATGGCTACACCTTC
TRBJ1-2 . . TRBV7-9 CASSLVGLGYTF TGTGCCAGCAGCTTAGTTGGCCTGGGCTACACCTTC
TRBJ1-2 . . TRBV14 CASSQDIGAGESRGYTF TGTGCCAGCAGCCAAGACATAGGCGCCGGGGAGTCACGAGGCTACACCTTC
TRBJ1-2 . . TRBV19 CASSADWYGYTF TGTGCCAGTAGTGCCGATTGGTATGGCTACACCTTC
TRBJ1-5 . . TRBV7-3 CASSLSQSQPQHF TGTGCCAGCAGCTTATCCCAAAGTCAGCCCCAGCATTTT
TRBJ1-5 . . TRBV2 CASSGRGPNSNQPQHF TGTGCCAGCAGCGGGCGGGGACCAAATAGCAATCAGCCCCAGCATTTT
TRBJ2-3 TRBD1 . TRBV4-2 CASSHEPGQGPTDTQYF TGTGCCAGCAGCCACGAACCGGGACAGGGGCCCACAGATACGCAGTATTTT
TRBJ2-1 . . TRBV5-1 CASSTRLVGSNEQFF TGCGCCAGCAGCACCAGACTAGTCGGGTCCAATGAGCAGTTCTTC
TRBJ1-2 TRBD1 . TRBV7-2 CASSRPGQGDYGYTF TGTGCCAGCAGCCGCCCGGGACAGGGGGACTATGGCTACACCTTC
TRBJ1-3 . . TRBV27 CASSLRGFSGNTIYF TGTGCCAGCAGTTTAAGGGGGTTCTCTGGAAACACCATATATTTT
TRBJ1-1 . . TRBV2 CAMHVPGRLHGTEAFF TGTGCCATGCACGTGCCAGGGAGGTTACATGGTACTGAAGCTTTCTTT
TRBJ2-2 . . TRBV2 CASSQAGELFF TGTGCCAGCTCGCAAGCCGGGGAGCTGTTTTTT
TRBJ2-5 TRBD2 few TRBV19 CASSPWGGGEETQYF TGTGCCAGTAGCCCCTGGGGCGGGGGGGAAGAGACCCAGTACTTC
TRBJ1-1 TRBD1 . TRBV30 CAWGRDSGRAFF TGTGCCTGGGGCCGGGACAGCGGGCGAGCTTTCTTT
TRBJ1-1 . . TRBV11-3 CASKYEYRNTEAFF TGTGCCAGCAAATACGAGTACCGGAACACTGAAGCTTTCTTT
TRBJ1-1 . . TRBV6-2/TRBV6-3 CASSSRVTNTEAFF TGTGCCAGCAGTTCCCGAGTGACGAACACTGAAGCTTTCTTT
TRBJ2-2 . once TRBV11-3 CASSFGSTGELFF TGTGCCAGCAGCTTTGGGAGCACCGGGGAGCTGTTTTTT
TRBJ2-1 . . TRBV15 CATSRDKRPTYQNSYNEQFF TGTGCCACCAGCAGAGATAAGAGACCCACGTATCAGAACTCCTACAATGAGCAGTTCTTC
TRBJ1-1 . . TRBV29-1 CSLKEGVNTEAFF TGCAGCCTAAAGGAGGGGGTGAACACTGAAGCTTTCTTT
TRBJ1-4 . . TRBV7-2 CASSSDRGTNEKLFF TGTGCCAGCAGTTCGGACAGAGGAACTAATGAAAAACTGTTTTTT
TRBJ2-2 TRBD1 . TRBV11-2 CASSPSRTGVGGELFF TGTGCCAGCAGCCCCAGTAGGACAGGGGTTGGCGGGGAGCTGTTTTTT
TRBJ1-5 . . TRBV7-8 CASSLALGGSNQPQHF TGTGCCAGCAGCTTAGCGCTTGGGGGGAGCAATCAGCCCCAGCATTTT
TRBJ1-1 . . TRBV19 CATFRGSTEAFF TGTGCCACTTTTAGGGGAAGCACTGAAGCTTTCTTT
TRBJ1-5 . once TRBV5-8 CASSLIYKGNQPQHF TGTGCCAGCAGCTTGATTTATAAGGGCAATCAGCCCCAGCATTTT
TRBJ1-2 TRBD1 . TRBV9 CASRDTGVWGGYTF TGTGCCAGCAGGGATACAGGGGTTTGGGGTGGCTACACCTTC
TRBJ1-5 . once TRBV7-8 CASSSGQFNQPQHF TGTGCCAGCAGCTCAGGACAGTTCAATCAGCCCCAGCATTTT
TRBJ2-1 TRBD2 . TRBV3-1/TRBV3-2 CASSPEGRGYNEQFF TGTGCCAGCAGCCCGGAGGGGCGGGGGTACAATGAGCAGTTCTTC
TRBJ1-5 . . TRBV19 CASNGFGILEPQHF TGTGCCAGTAACGGTTTTGGAATTTTGGAGCCCCAGCATTTT
TRBJ2-7 . . TRBV18 CASSPWTNYEQYF TGTGCCAGCTCACCCTGGACGAACTACGAGCAGTACTTC
TRBJ1-2 . . TRBV27 CASSLVGGGSYGYTF TGTGCCAGCAGTTTAGTCGGCGGGGGCTCCTATGGCTACACCTTC
TRBJ1-5 . . TRBV19 CASSIDQYQPQHF TGTGCCAGTAGTATAGATCAGTATCAGCCCCAGCATTTT
TRBJ1-1 . . TRBV2 CASSSGTPSGTFF TGTGCCAGCAGTTCCGGGACCCCTTCAGGAACTTTCTTT
TRBJ2-1 TRBD2 . TRBV9 CASSVRLAGYNEQFF TGTGCCAGCAGCGTAAGACTAGCGGGGTACAATGAGCAGTTCTTC
TRBJ1-2 . . TRBV19 CASNQSGGGYGYTF TGTGCCAGTAACCAAAGCGGGGGCGGCTATGGCTACACCTTC
TRBJ1-2 . . TRBV12-3/TRBV12-4 CASTHPGGYGYTF TGTGCCAGCACCCATCCTGGGGGCTATGGCTACACCTTC
TRBJ1-1 TRBD1 . TRBV7-9 CASSQPGQRNTEAFF TGTGCCAGCAGCCAACCGGGACAGAGGAACACTGAAGCTTTCTTT
TRBJ2-5 TRBD2 . TRBV30 CAWLDYTFGTSGQETQYF TGTGCCTGGCTCGATTATACATTCGGGACTAGCGGACAAGAGACCCAGTACTTC
TRBJ1-5 . . TRBV15 CATSRGEIRHQPQHF TGTGCCACCAGCCGGGGAGAGATCCGGCACCAGCCCCAGCATTTT
TRBJ1-6 TRBD1 . TRBV7-3 CASSLRGPGQGANNSPLHF TGTGCCAGCAGCTTAAGAGGTCCGGGACAGGGGGCGAATAATTCACCCCTCCACTTT
TRBJ1-3 . . TRBV5-8 CASSLGLGGNTIYF TGTGCCAGCAGCTTGGGTCTGGGTGGAAACACCATATATTTT
TRBJ1-5 TRBD1 . TRBV7-2 CASSPSTGANQPQHF TGTGCCAGCAGCCCCTCGACAGGGGCTAATCAGCCCCAGCATTTT
TRBJ2-5 . . TRBV28 CASAKRGRGETQYF TGTGCCAGCGCTAAGAGGGGACGTGGGGAGACCCAGTACTTC
TRBJ2-1 . . TRBV10-3 CAISESGSGNEQFF TGTGCCATCAGTGAGTCGGGATCAGGGAATGAGCAGTTCTTC
TRBJ1-2 . . TRBV27 CASSFPGAYGYTF TGTGCCAGCAGTTTCCCGGGGGCCTATGGCTACACCTTC
TRBJ1-4 TRBD1 . TRBV19 CASRTPGQGPEKLFF TGTGCCAGTAGAACGCCGGGACAGGGGCCTGAAAAACTGTTTTTT
TRBJ1-1 . . TRBV7-2 CASSSTPRGGVRAFF TGTGCCAGCAGCTCTACCCCTCGGGGGGGCGTTAGAGCTTTCTTT
TRBJ2-7 . . TRBV7-3 CASSFFGGGEQYF TGTGCCAGCAGCTTTTTTGGGGGAGGCGAGCAGTACTTC
TRBJ1-1 TRBD1 . TRBV5-1 CASSSGQREAFF TGCGCCAGCAGCTCGGGACAGAGAGAAGCTTTCTTT
TRBJ1-2 . . TRBV21-1 CASRGQGKARYGYTF TGTGCCAGCAGAGGACAGGGGAAGGCTAGGTATGGCTACACCTTC
TRBJ1-4 . . TRBV11-2 CASSLDFGDRVEKLFF TGTGCCAGCAGCTTAGATTTTGGGGATAGGGTTGAAAAACTGTTTTTT
TRBJ1-5 . . TRBV2 CASSNREFGGNQPQHF TGTGCCAGTTCAAACAGGGAGTTTGGTGGCAATCAGCCCCAGCATTTT
TRBJ2-7 TRBD2 . TRBV9 CASSVATSGDYEQYF TGTGCCAGCAGCGTAGCAACTAGCGGGGACTACGAGCAGTACTTC